This T cell receptor beta chain was sequenced during a study of shared clonotypes between healthy human individuals. Study conclusions and caveats: When compared with the clonotypes that were shared by all four sorted-subset donors, the non-shared clonotypes turned out to have lower generation probabilities.

Profiling relied on immunoSEQ multiplex PCR, and the TCRdb table lists in-frame clones only, not all of them. The sample has over 2 million clones; less than 95% are singletons. Of note for this clone: Its specificity is unknown. Its ends do not fully match the called genes, so a read error is possible.

The TCR originated in a man younger than 35 in good health. Some clones in this sample may be carry-over from other donors' samples. The sequencing input was naive CD4+ T cells from PBMCs. Subset described: CD45RA+ positively selected.

The CDR3 DNA follows: TGTGCCTGGAGACGGACAGGGGGCAGGGAGGCCTTC. Translation: CAWRRTGGREAF. V gene TRBV30 combines with J gene TRBJ1-2; 11 positions match TRBD1. Germline V gene lookup returns CDR1 GTSNPN and CDR2 SVGIG (reference sequence). CDR3 length: 12 residues.